This T cell receptor beta chain was captured in a study of T cells in localized non-small cell lung cancer. Study results and caveats: Maximal T cell clonality occurred in uninvolved adjacent lung, with tumor ranking below it. Higher adjacent-lung clonality was associated with shorter survival. When the top 100 tumor clones were examined, a median about 60 of them also appeared in the adjacent lung, which was paired and uninvolved. Tumor samples were not multi-region, leaving intratumor heterogeneity unexcluded.

Concerning this clone itself: Antigen: not known.

Repertoires were generated with immunoSEQ multiplex PCR, while TCRdb's copy carries only in-frame clones and drops some. The table has about 39,000 clones, around 79% seen once. Trimming took off 5 bases at V and 2 bases at J, with 11 bases between the two ends. This CDR3 is built from 14 residues. Germline lookup yields CDR1 LNHDA and CDR2 SQIVND (reference sequence). The chain recombines TRBV19 with TRBJ2-3, with D possibly TRBD2 on 5 matching bases. The sample here was PBMCs, taken before any cancer treatment. This TCR was sampled from a woman aged 40-69 years with stage II squamous cell lung carcinoma. The CDR3 sequence: CASSPGWATDTQYF. The CDR3 region has the DNA TGTGCCAGTAGTCCGGGGTGGGCCACAGATACGCAGTATTTT.